What follows are 31 T cell receptor beta chains derived from one specimen sequenced in a study of CD8 T cells in Susac syndrome. Random hexamers were used to reverse transcribe 0.5 to 1 ug of RNA. TCRdb ran MiXCR on the immunoSEQ multiplex PCR reads and lists one entry per CDR3 protein. The table lists tens of thousands of distinct CDR3 sequences, roughly 95% of them singletons. The source material was CD4+ T cells from PBMCs. The receptors stem from a human donor with multiple sclerosis.

This clonotype was recorded only once. J is TRBJ1-1 and V is TRBV7-2; D uncertain. Germline CDR1 and CDR2: SGHTA and FQGNSA. Trimming pared 4 bases from V and 1 base from J, leaving 10 bases between. This CDR3 comprises 14 residues. The CDR3 protein is CASSSVGTNTEAFF. CDR3 bases: TGTGCCAGCAGCTCGGTCGGTACGAACACTGAAGCTTTCTTT.

The chain carries TRBV3-1 and TRBJ2-7; D is perhaps TRBD1 (5 bases). This CDR3 has 15 amino acids. CDR1 is LGHDT and CDR2 is YNNKEL in the germline V gene (reference sequence). Deletions cut 1 base from V and 0 bases from J, with 10 bases between. CDR3 in DNA: TGTGCCAGCAGCCAAGGCGAGCAGGGCTCCTACGAGCAGTACTTC. Translation gives CASSQGEQGSYEQYF.

The chain joins TRBV12-3 or TRBV12-4 to TRBJ2-5; D ambiguous. This CDR3 has 12 residues. V lost 6 bases and J 0 bases, leaving 5 bases between the germline ends. The CDR3 DNA reads TGTGCCAGCAGACCCAACCAAGAGACCCAGTACTTC. Amino acids: CASRPNQETQYF.

The chain couples TRBV5-6 to TRBJ1-5; the D is unclear. V was shortened by 2 bases and J by 5 bases, with 8 bases between the two germline ends. From germline, CDR1 is SGHDT and CDR2 YYEEEE. CDR3 length: 13 residues. In nucleotides, the CDR3 is TGTGCCAGCAGCTTCTCCCCTGATCAGCCCCAGCATTTT. Translated, it gives CASSFSPDQPQHF.

V is TRBV20-1 and J is TRBJ1-1; D ambiguous. The CDR3 loop spans 11 amino acids. From germline, CDR1 is DFQATT and CDR2 SNEGSKA (reference sequence). Trimming left V 6 bases short and J 8 bases short, with 13 bases between. CDR3 DNA sequence: TGCAGTGCAAGGAAGGATCGGGAAGCTTTCTTT. Translation gives CSARKDREAFF.

The chain recombines TRBV24-1 with TRBJ1-1; tentative D call: TRBD1 (5 bases). The ends were cut back, 5 bases at V and 4 bases at J, with 10 bases in the middle. The germline gives CDR1 KGHDR, CDR2 SFDVKD. This CDR3 contains 13 residues. For the CDR3, the DNA is TGTGCCACCAGTGGCCGCGGGGGCACTGAAGCTTTCTTT. This sequence encodes CATSGRGGTEAFF.

The chain recombines TRBV4-1 with TRBJ1-5; D not resolved. V lost 0 bases and J lost 7, with 10 bases in between. The CDR3 totals 14 residues. The V gene's germline CDR1 is MGHRA and CDR2 YSYEKL. CDR3 sequence: CASSQDRDPQPQHF. The CDR3 region has the DNA TGCGCCAGCAGCCAAGATCGTGACCCCCAGCCCCAGCATTTT.

This chain joins TRBV7-9 and TRBJ2-5; D is perhaps TRBD1 (5 bases). CDR3 length equals 15 residues. Germline V gives CDR1 SEHNR, CDR2 FQNEAQ (reference sequence). Trimming took 4 bases from V and 5 from J, leaving 17 bases between them. CDR3 region: CASSSSLGGAETQYF. The DNA of the CDR3 is TGTGCCAGCAGCTCGTCACTGGGTGGGGCGGAGACCCAGTACTTC.

The chain joins TRBV30 to TRBJ2-5; 8 bases agree with TRBD2. The CDR3 runs 11 residues. V shed 4 bases, J shed 5 bases, and the junction held 0 bases outside the gene matches. CDR1 and CDR2 (germline): GTSNPN, SVGIG (reference sequence). For the CDR3, the DNA is TGTGCCTGGACTAGCGGGGAGACCCAGTACTTC. It translates to CAWTSGETQYF.

This chain uses TRBV7-2 with TRBJ1-1; D is possibly TRBD1 (6 bases). The length of the CDR3 is 12 residues. V lost 1 base and J lost 12, with 12 bases in between. Germline V CDR1 and CDR2: SGHTA, FQGNSA. CDR3 in amino acids: CASSLGKGVSFF. CDR3 bases: TGTGCCAGCAGCTTAGGAAAGGGGGTTTCTTTCTTT.

The chain links TRBV12-3 or TRBV12-4 to TRBJ2-5; 8 bases line up with TRBD2. J lost 5 bases, V lost 6 bases, and 5 bases had no gene match. This CDR3 has 13 amino acids. For the CDR3, the DNA is TGTGCCAGCAGACCCAGCGGGGGTGAGACCCAGTACTTC. This sequence encodes CASRPSGGETQYF.

The chain combines TRBV20-1 with TRBJ2-5, with 12 bases fitting TRBD1. This CDR3 region has 16 residues. V shed 1 base, J shed 5 bases, and the junction held 8 bases outside the gene matches. CDR1 and CDR2 from the germline V gene are DFQATT and SNEGSKA (reference sequence). CDR3 in amino acids: CSARVTGQGARETQYF. DNA for the CDR3: TGCAGTGCTAGAGTAACGGGACAGGGGGCCCGGGAGACCCAGTACTTC.

This clonotype was detected once. This chain connects TRBV11-1 to TRBJ1-1, with a weak D call TRBD1 (6 bases). CDR1 and CDR2 (germline): SGHAT, FQDESV (reference sequence). There are 14 residues in the CDR3. V lost 5 bases and J lost 1, with 11 bases in between. The CDR3 loop is CASSITGRNTEAFF. The CDR3 DNA is TGTGCCAGCAGCATTACAGGGAGGAACACTGAAGCTTTCTTT.

The chain has TRBV4-1 and TRBJ1-4; D not certain. The CDR3 runs to 14 residues. V dropped 1 base and J dropped 8 bases, with 11 bases sitting between them. CDR1 and CDR2 from the germline V gene are MGHRA and YSYEKL. CDR3 sequence reads: CASSQGGNGEKLFF. CDR3 bases: TGCGCCAGCAGCCAAGGAGGGAATGGAGAAAAACTGTTTTTT.

The rearrangement links TRBV7-2 to TRBJ2-5; no clear D gene. CDR3 length: 12 amino acids. Germline CDR1 SGHTA, CDR2 FQGNSA. V was shortened by 7 bases and J by 5 bases, with 11 bases between the two germline ends. CDR3 region: CASTPSPETQYF. The CDR3 DNA reads as TGTGCCAGCACCCCCAGCCCGGAGACCCAGTACTTC.

This rearrangement joins TRBV20-1 to TRBJ2-7; TRBD2 aligns across 8 bases. The CDR3 covers 15 residues. CDR1 is DFQATT, CDR2 SNEGSKA, per germline (reference sequence). V trimming: 3 bases; J trimming: 0 bases; junction bases outside the gene matches: 7. DNA of the CDR3: TGCAGTGCTAGCAGAGCGGGGGCAAACTCCTACGAGCAGTACTTC. This codes for CSASRAGANSYEQYF.

J is TRBJ2-6 and V is TRBV3-1; D possibly corresponds to TRBD1 (5 bases). This CDR3 is built from 16 residues. Germline V gives CDR1 LGHDT, CDR2 YNNKEL (reference sequence). The V gene lost 3 bases and the J gene lost 2 bases, with 11 bases spanning the gap. The CDR3: CASSHSGIAGANVLTF. CDR3 bases: TGTGCCAGCAGCCATTCAGGGATTGCTGGGGCCAACGTCCTGACTTTC.

CDR3 coding DNA: TGTGCCAGCAGTGACAACAGGGGGCACATGAATGAGCAGTTCTTC. It translates to CASSDNRGHMNEQFF. The V and J genes are TRBV25-1 and TRBJ2-1; 9 positions match TRBD1. The CDR3 has 15 amino acids. Germline V gene sequence: CDR1 MGHDK, CDR2 SYGVNS. Trimming removed 3 bases from V and 7 bases from J; junction bases left unmatched: 7. Drawing the rest from reference TRBV25-1 and TRBJ2-1, the complete variable domain is EADIYQTPRYLVIGTGKKITLECSQTMGHDKMYWYQQDPGMELHLIHYSYGVNSTEKGDLSSESTVSRIRTEHFPLTLESARPSHTSQYLCASSDNRGHMNEQFFGPGTRLTVL.

This chain connects TRBV6-6 to TRBJ1-3; D not resolved. With 7 bases removed from V and 2 bases from J, the gap between germline ends came to 12 bases. This CDR3 spans 14 amino acids. The germline CDR1 and CDR2 sequences are MNHNY and SVGAGI (reference sequence). CDR3 amino acids: CASIGVAAGNTIYF. The CDR3 bases are TGTGCCAGCATTGGGGTGGCGGCTGGAAACACCATATATTTT.

The chain employs TRBV7-8 and TRBJ2-2; D gene uncertain. CDR3 length: 16 amino acids. Deletions cut 6 bases from V and 4 bases from J, with 18 bases between. The germline V gene has CDR1 SGHVS and CDR2 FQNEAQ. CDR3 DNA sequence: TGTGCCAGCAGTGAAGACCGGGCCCTTTCCACCGGGGAGCTGTTTTTT. Amino acids: CASSEDRALSTGELFF. The complete variable domain, with remaining parts taken from reference TRBV7-8 and TRBJ2-2, reads GAGVSQSPRYKVAKRGQDVALRCDPISGHVSLFWYQQALGQGPEFLTYFQNEAQLDKSGLPSDRFFAERPEGSVSTLKIQRTQQEDSAVYLCASSEDRALSTGELFFGEGSRLTVL.

This chain links TRBV2 with TRBJ1-1, with a possible D match to TRBD1 (5 bases). The V gene's germline CDR1 is SNHLY and CDR2 FYNNEI. The CDR3 totals 13 residues. Trimming took off 6 bases at V and 0 bases at J, with 8 bases between the two ends. The CDR3 sequence is CASRGTVNTEAFF. The CDR3 nucleotides are TGTGCCAGCAGAGGGACCGTGAACACTGAAGCTTTCTTT.

The rearrangement links TRBV6-2 or TRBV6-3 to TRBJ2-5; D is uncertain. The V gene lost 10 bases and the J gene lost 2 bases, with 5 bases spanning the gap. Germline lookup yields CDR1 MNHEY and CDR2 SVGEGT. This CDR3 has 10 amino acids. CDR3: CATLQETQYF. The CDR3 nucleotides are TGTGCCACCTTACAAGAGACCCAGTACTTC.

V and J are TRBV7-2 and TRBJ2-7; D is possibly TRBD2 (6 bases). The CDR3 consists of 16 residues. The germline V gene encodes CDR1 SGHTA and CDR2 FQGNSA. Trimming stripped 1 base from V and 7 bases from J, with 20 bases between. CDR3 in amino acids: CASSLVGSIGAGEQYF. DNA for the CDR3: TGTGCCAGCAGCTTAGTCGGAAGTATTGGGGCGGGGGAGCAGTACTTC.

This clonotype was counted once. The chain has TRBV27 and TRBJ2-2; no firm D call. In germline, CDR1 is MNHEY, CDR2 SMNVEV (reference sequence). Between the trimmed V and J ends, which lost 8 bases and 5 bases, there was a span of 18 bases. This CDR3 region has 15 residues. For the CDR3, the DNA is TGTGCCAGCCTACCCCTTGGTACGATAACCGGGGAGCTGTTTTTT. Its protein product is CASLPLGTITGELFF.

The chain carries TRBV30 and TRBJ2-7, with TRBD1 as a possible D gene (5 bases). CDR1 and CDR2 (germline): GTSNPN, SVGIG (reference sequence). With 5 bases removed from V and 1 base from J, the gap between germline ends came to 9 bases. This CDR3 region has 12 residues. CDR3 in amino acids: CAWAGISYEQYF. CDR3 sequence (DNA): TGTGCCTGGGCAGGGATTTCCTACGAGCAGTACTTC.

The chain is built from TRBV12-3 or TRBV12-4 and TRBJ2-7, with D possibly TRBD1 on 5 matching bases. Trimming took off 3 bases at V and 1 base at J, with 7 bases between the two ends. The CDR3 is 13 residues long. For the CDR3, the DNA is TGTGCCAGCAGTTTCCGACAGTCCTACGAGCAGTACTTC. The encoded protein is CASSFRQSYEQYF.

The chain is built from TRBV13 and TRBJ2-7, with D unresolved. The V gene lost 4 bases and the J gene lost 6 bases, with 7 bases spanning the gap. This CDR3 has 11 amino acids. Looked up from germline, CDR1 is PRHDT and CDR2 is FYEKMQ (reference sequence). The CDR3 region is CASSSGPEQYF. The CDR3 DNA reads as TGTGCCAGCAGCTCCGGACCCGAGCAGTACTTC.

The chain combines TRBV20-1 with TRBJ2-5, with 12 nucleotides matching TRBD2. Germline-derived CDR1 and CDR2 are DFQATT and SNEGSKA (reference sequence). The CDR3 is 15 amino acids. V shed 3 bases and J 3 bases; nucleotides not matched to a gene: 5. CDR3 sequence: CSARARLAGEETQYF. For the CDR3, the DNA is TGCAGTGCTAGGGCTCGACTAGCGGGGGAAGAGACCCAGTACTTC.

The genes are TRBV6-5 and TRBJ2-6, with D tentatively TRBD1 (6 bases). The CDR3 spans 16 residues. V was clipped by 0 bases and J by 2 bases, with 8 bases between them. Looked up from germline, CDR1 is MNHEY and CDR2 is SVGAGI. CDR3 DNA sequence: TGTGCCAGCAGTTACTCCCCAGGGGCTGGGGCCAACGTCCTGACTTTC. Its translation is CASSYSPGAGANVLTF.

The rearrangement links TRBV29-1 to TRBJ1-1; tentative D call: TRBD1 (5 bases). The germline V gene encodes CDR1 SQVTM and CDR2 ANQGSEA. V was clipped by 3 bases and J by 3 bases, with 11 bases between them. This CDR3 spans 13 amino acids. The CDR3 is CSVDRELDTEAFF. In DNA, the CDR3 is TGCAGCGTTGACAGGGAGTTGGACACTGAAGCTTTCTTT.

The J gene is TRBJ2-5, the V gene TRBV24-1; D is undetermined. This CDR3 spans 14 amino acids. The germline gives CDR1 KGHDR, CDR2 SFDVKD. V shed 2 bases and J shed 6 bases, with 12 bases lying between them. CDR3 loop: CATSDSGTTKTQYF. DNA of the CDR3: TGTGCCACCAGTGATTCCGGAACGACGAAGACCCAGTACTTC.